This T cell receptor (beta chain) was identified during a study of OX40 agonist ivuxolimab in advanced cancers. Germline V lookup: CDR1 KGHSH, CDR2 LQKENI. V shed 2 bases and J 4 bases; nucleotides not matched to a gene: 8. This CDR3 region has 18 residues. Measured with immunoSEQ multiplex PCR; TCRdb has only the in-frame clones, and not every one. Here the sample spans around 80,000 clones, over 75% being singletons. This sample comprised CD4+ or CD8+ T cells sorted from blood, obtained in a trial of the OX40 agonist ivuxolimab. The V call is TRBV18, the J call TRBJ2-6, with TRBD1 matching over 10 bases. This receptor was identified in an adult with an advanced solid tumor such as melanoma, head and neck, liver or kidney cancer. This CDR3 reads CASSPAGQGPPGANVLTF. CDR3 nucleotide sequence: TGTGCCAGCTCACCAGCGGGACAGGGGCCCCCCGGGGCCAACGTCCTGACTTTC.